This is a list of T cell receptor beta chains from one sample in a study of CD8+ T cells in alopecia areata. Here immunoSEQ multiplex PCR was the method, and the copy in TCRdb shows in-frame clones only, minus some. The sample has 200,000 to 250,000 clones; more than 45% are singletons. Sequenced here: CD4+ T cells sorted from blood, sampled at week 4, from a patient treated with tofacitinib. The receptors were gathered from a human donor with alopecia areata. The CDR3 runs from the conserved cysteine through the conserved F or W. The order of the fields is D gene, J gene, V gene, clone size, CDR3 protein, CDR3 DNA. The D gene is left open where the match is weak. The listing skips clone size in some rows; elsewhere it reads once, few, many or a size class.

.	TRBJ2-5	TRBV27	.	CASSRIGGQETQYF	TGTGCCAGCAGTCGCATAGGGGGACAAGAGACCCAGTACTTC
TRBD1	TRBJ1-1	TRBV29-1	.	CSVQGGTEAFF	TGCAGCGTCCAGGGGGGGACTGAAGCTTTCTTT
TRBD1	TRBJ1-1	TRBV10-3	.	CAISERTGGPGSTEAFF	TGTGCCATCAGTGAGCGGACAGGGGGCCCAGGGAGCACTGAAGCTTTCTTT
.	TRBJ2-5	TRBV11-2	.	CASRGGFGSLAQYF	TGTGCCAGCAGGGGAGGTTTTGGGAGCTTGGCCCAGTACTTC
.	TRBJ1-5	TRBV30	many	CAWRNGGNQPQHF	TGTGCCTGGAGGAATGGGGGCAATCAGCCCCAGCATTTT
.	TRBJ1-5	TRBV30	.	CAWSSGDFNQPQHF	TGTGCCTGGAGTTCGGGGGATTTCAATCAGCCCCAGCATTTT
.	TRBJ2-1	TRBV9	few	CASSVAGDLGNEQFF	TGTGCCAGCAGCGTAGCTGGGGACTTGGGGAATGAGCAGTTCTTC
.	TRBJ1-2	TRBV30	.	CAWSVSGQIYGYTF	TGTGCCTGGAGTGTGTCAGGGCAGATCTATGGCTACACCTTC
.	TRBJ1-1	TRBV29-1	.	CSGAGNTEAFF	TGCAGCGGGGCGGGGAACACTGAAGCTTTCTTT
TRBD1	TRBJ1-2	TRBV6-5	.	CASSYSHGQGNTF	TGTGCCAGCAGTTACTCGCATGGACAGGGTAACACCTTC
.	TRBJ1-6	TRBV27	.	CASVVEGRSPLHF	TGTGCCAGCGTAGTGGAGGGGAGATCACCCCTCCACTTT
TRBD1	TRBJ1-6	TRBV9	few	CASSVKDRGRNSPLHF	TGTGCCAGCAGCGTCAAGGACAGGGGGCGAAATTCACCCCTCCACTTT
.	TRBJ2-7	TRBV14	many	CASSRELQGEQYF	TGTGCCAGCAGCCGAGAACTCCAAGGCGAGCAGTACTTC
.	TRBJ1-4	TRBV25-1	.	CASRATGPGGEKLFF	TGTGCCAGCAGAGCTACGGGCCCAGGCGGGGAAAAACTGTTTTTT
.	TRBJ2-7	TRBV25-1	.	CASSERDPQGKQYF	TGTGCCAGCAGTGAAAGAGATCCACAGGGAAAGCAGTACTTC
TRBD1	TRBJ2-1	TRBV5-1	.	CASSLDPGQAVEQFF	TGCGCCAGCAGCTTGGACCCGGGACAGGCCGTAGAGCAGTTCTTC
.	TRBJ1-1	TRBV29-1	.	CSTMTDPNTEAFF	TGCAGCACCATGACAGATCCGAACACTGAAGCTTTCTTT
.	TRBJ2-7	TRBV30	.	CAWSDDSRFPSYEQYF	TGTGCCTGGAGTGATGACTCAAGGTTCCCCTCCTACGAGCAGTACTTC
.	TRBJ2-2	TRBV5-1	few	CASTAGGSNTGELFF	TGCGCCAGCACAGCAGGCGGGTCCAACACCGGGGAGCTGTTTTTT
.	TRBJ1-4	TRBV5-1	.	CASSRDRTGGEKLFF	TGCGCCAGCAGCAGGGACCGGACGGGGGGTGAAAAACTGTTTTTT
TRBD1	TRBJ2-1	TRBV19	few	CASSSSGTEYNEQFF	TGTGCCAGTAGTTCATCCGGGACAGAGTACAATGAGCAGTTCTTC
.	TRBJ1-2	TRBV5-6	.	CASSPARIVTNYGYTF	TGTGCCAGCAGCCCGGCCAGAATAGTCACTAACTATGGCTACACCTTC
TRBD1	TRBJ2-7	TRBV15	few	CATTRDRVSYEQYF	TGTGCCACCACACGGGACAGAGTCTCCTACGAGCAGTACTTC
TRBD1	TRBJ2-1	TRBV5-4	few	CASSLPDRGLGNEQFF	TGTGCCAGCAGCTTGCCTGACAGGGGACTGGGGAATGAGCAGTTCTTC
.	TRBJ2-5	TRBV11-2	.	CASSLVGETQYF	TGTGCCAGCAGCTTAGTTGGAGAGACCCAGTACTTC
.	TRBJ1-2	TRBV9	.	CASSALVGSYTF	TGTGCCAGCAGCGCCCTCGTAGGTAGCTACACCTTC
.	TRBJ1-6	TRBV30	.	CALQGEVLNSPLHF	TGTGCCTTACAGGGTGAGGTCTTAAATTCACCCCTCCACTTT
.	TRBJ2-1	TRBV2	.	CASTPKGPGGNEQFF	TGTGCCAGCACCCCAAAGGGGCCTGGGGGGAATGAGCAGTTCTTC
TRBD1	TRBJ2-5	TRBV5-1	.	CASSWGQSVETQYF	TGCGCCAGCAGCTGGGGACAGTCTGTGGAGACCCAGTACTTC
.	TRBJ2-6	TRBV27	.	CASSSKQGSGANVLTF	TGTGCCAGCAGTTCCAAACAGGGATCTGGGGCCAACGTCCTGACTTTC
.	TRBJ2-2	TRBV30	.	CAWIPGVLKNTGELFF	TGTGCCTGGATCCCTGGGGTCCTAAAGAACACCGGGGAGCTGTTTTTT